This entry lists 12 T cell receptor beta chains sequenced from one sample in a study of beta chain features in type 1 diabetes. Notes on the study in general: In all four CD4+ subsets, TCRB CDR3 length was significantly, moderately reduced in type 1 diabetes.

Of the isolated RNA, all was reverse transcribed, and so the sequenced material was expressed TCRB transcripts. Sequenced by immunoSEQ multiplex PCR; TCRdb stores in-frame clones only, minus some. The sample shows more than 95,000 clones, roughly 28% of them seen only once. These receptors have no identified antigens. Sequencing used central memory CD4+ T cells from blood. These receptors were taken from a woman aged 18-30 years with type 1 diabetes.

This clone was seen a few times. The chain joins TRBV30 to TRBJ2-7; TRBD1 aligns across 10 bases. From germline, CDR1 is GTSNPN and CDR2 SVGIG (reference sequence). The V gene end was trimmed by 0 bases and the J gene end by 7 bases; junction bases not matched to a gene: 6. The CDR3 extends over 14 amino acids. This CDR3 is CAWSVGTGVLEQYF. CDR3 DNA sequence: TGTGCCTGGAGTGTCGGGACAGGGGTCTTGGAGCAGTACTTC.

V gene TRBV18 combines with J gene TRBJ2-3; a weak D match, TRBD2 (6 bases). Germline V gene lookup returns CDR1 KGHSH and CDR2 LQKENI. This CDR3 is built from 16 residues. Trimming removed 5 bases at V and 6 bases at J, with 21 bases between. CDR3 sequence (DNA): TGTGCCAGCTCAGGAACTGGTGCGGGATTTGTTGATACGCAGTATTTT. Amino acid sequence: CASSGTGAGFVDTQYF.

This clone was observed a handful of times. This CDR3 reads CASSSPPGDNEQFF. CDR3 sequence (DNA): TGTGCCAGCAGTTCCCCGCCAGGGGATAATGAGCAGTTCTTC. The chain has TRBV28 and TRBJ2-1; D possibly corresponds to TRBD1 (6 bases). V was trimmed by 4 bases and J by 7 bases, leaving 14 bases between them. The CDR3 is 14 amino acids. In germline, CDR1 is MDHEN, CDR2 SYDVKM.

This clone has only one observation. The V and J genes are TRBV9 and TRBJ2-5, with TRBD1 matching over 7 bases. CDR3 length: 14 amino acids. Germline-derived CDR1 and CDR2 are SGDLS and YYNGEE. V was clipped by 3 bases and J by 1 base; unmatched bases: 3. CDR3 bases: TGTGCCAGCAGCGAGGGACAGCCCCAAGAGACCCAGTACTTC. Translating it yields CASSEGQPQETQYF.

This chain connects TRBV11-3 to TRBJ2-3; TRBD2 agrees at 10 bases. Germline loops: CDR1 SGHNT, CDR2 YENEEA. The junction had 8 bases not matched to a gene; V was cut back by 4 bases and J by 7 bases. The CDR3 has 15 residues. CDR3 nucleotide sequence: TGTGCCAGCAGCTCCAGGACTAGCGGACTCAATACGCAGTATTTT. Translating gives CASSSRTSGLNTQYF.

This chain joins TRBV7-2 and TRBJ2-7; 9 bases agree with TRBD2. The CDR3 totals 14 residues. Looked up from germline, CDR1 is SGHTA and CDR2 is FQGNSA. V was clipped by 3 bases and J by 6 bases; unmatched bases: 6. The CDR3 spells CASSFLAGPGEQYF. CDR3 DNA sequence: TGTGCCAGCAGCTTCCTAGCGGGACCTGGCGAGCAGTACTTC.

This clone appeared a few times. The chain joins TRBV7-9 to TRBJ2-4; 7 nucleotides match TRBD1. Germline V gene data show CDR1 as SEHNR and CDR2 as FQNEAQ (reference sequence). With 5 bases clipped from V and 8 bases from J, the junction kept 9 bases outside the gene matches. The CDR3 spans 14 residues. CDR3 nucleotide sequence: TGTGCCAGCAGCCCCGCGACAGGGTACGACATTCAGTACTTC. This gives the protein CASSPATGYDIQYF.

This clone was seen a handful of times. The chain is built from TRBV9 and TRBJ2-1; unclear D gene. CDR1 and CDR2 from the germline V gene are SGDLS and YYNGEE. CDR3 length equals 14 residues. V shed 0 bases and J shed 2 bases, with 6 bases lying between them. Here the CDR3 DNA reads TGTGCCAGCAGCGTAGGTAGAACCTACAATGAGCAGTTCTTC. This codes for CASSVGRTYNEQFF.

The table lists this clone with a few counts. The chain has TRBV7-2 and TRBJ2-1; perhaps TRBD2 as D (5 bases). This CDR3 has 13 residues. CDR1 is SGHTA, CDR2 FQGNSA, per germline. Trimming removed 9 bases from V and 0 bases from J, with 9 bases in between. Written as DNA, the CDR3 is TGTGCCAGTGGCGGGCGCTCCTACAATGAGCAGTTCTTC. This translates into CASGGRSYNEQFF. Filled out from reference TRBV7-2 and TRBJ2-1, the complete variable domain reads GAGVSQSPSNKVTEKGKDVELRCDPISGHTALYWYRQSLGQGLEFLIYFQGNSAPDKSGLPSDRFSAERTGGSVSTLTIQRTQQEDSAVYLCASGGRSYNEQFFGPGTRLTVL.

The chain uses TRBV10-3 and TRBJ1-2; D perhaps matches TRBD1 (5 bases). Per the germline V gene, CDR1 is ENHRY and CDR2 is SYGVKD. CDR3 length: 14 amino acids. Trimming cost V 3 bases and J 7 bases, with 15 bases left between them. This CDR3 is CAISERGFSPGYTF. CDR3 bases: TGTGCCATCAGTGAACGGGGGTTCTCCCCTGGCTACACCTTC.

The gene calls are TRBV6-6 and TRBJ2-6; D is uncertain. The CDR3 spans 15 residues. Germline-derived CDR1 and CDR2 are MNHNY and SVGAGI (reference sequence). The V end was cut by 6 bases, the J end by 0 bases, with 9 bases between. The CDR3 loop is CASRGSYSGANVLTF. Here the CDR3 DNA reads TGTGCCAGCAGGGGCTCCTACTCTGGGGCCAACGTCCTGACTTTC.

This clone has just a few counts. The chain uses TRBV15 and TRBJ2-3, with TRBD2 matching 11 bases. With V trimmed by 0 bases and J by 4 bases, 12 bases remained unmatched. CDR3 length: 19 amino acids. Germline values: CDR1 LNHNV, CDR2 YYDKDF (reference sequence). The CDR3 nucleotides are TGTGCCACCAGCAGAGAGTGGGGGCTAGCGGGAGGTCGAGCAGATACGCAGTATTTT. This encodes CATSREWGLAGGRADTQYF. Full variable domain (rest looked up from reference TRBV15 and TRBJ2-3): DAMVIQNPRYQVTQFGKPVTLSCSQTLNHNVMYWYQQKSSQAPKLLFHYYDKDFNNEADTPDNFQSRRPNTSFCFLDIRSPGLGDTAMYLCATSREWGLAGGRADTQYFGPGTRLTVL.